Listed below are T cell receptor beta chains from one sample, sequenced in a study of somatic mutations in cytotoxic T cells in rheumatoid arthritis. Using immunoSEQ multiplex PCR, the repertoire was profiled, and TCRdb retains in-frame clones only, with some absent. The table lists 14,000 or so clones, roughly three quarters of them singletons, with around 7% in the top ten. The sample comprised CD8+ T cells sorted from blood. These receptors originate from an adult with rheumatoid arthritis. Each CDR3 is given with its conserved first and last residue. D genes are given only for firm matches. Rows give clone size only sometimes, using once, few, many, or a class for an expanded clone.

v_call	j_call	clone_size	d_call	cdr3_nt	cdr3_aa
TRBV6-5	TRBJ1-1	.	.	TGTGCCAGCAGTTACGGAGTAATGAACACTGAAGCTTTCTTT	CASSYGVMNTEAFF
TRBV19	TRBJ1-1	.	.	TGTGCCAGTAGTCCCCGGTGGGGGGGAGGCACTGAAGCTTTCTTT	CASSPRWGGGTEAFF
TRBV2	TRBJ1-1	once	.	TGTGCCAGCTGGAGCCCGGCCGACGGTGGCACTGAAGCTTTCTTT	CASWSPADGGTEAFF
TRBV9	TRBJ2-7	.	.	TGTGCCAGCAGCAGGGGGAATCCCCCGATCGAGCAGTACTTC	CASSRGNPPIEQYF
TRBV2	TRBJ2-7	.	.	TGTGCCGGTTCTCGTACCGACTCATACGAGCAGTACTTC	CAGSRTDSYEQYF
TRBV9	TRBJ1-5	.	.	TGTGCCAGCAGCCTAGGGGCGGGGAGCAATCAGCCCCAGCATTTT	CASSLGAGSNQPQHF
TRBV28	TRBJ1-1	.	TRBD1	TGTGCCGAGGGGAGGGCAGGGGGCCGATACACTGAAGCTTTCTTT	CAEGRAGGRYTEAFF
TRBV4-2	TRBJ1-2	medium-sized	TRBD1	TGTGCCAGCAGCCAGGGACAGGGCCTAGACGGCTACACCTTC	CASSQGQGLDGYTF
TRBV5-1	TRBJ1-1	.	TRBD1	TGCGCCAGCAGCGCACAGGGGTTTGACACTGAAGCTTTCTTT	CASSAQGFDTEAFF
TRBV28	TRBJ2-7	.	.	TGTGCCAGCAGTTTCCCGGGGCGAGAGCAGTACTTC	CASSFPGREQYF
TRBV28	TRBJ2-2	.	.	TGTGCCAGCAGTTCCTCGCCCCCCGGAACCGGGGAGCTGTTTTTT	CASSSSPPGTGELFF
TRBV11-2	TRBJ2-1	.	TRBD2	TGTGCCAGCAGCTTAGATGGGACTAGCGGGATTTCGCAGTTCTTC	CASSLDGTSGISQFF
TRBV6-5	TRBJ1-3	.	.	TGTGCCAGCAGTTTGCTGGGGCCGGGAAACACCATATATTTT	CASSLLGPGNTIYF
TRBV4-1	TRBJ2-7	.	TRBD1	TGCGCCAGCAGCCAAACACCGGGACAGGGTTTCTACGAGCAGTACTTC	CASSQTPGQGFYEQYF
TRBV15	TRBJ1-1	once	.	TGTGCCACCAGCCCGGACAGAGCGAACACTGAAGCTTTCTTT	CATSPDRANTEAFF
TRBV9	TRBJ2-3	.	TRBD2	TGTGCCAGCAGCCATCGGGCTGGCGGGGGACCCACAGATACGCAGTATTTT	CASSHRAGGGPTDTQYF
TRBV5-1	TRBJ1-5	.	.	TGCGCCAGCAGCCCCTGGTCTGGACAGCCCCAGCATTTT	CASSPWSGQPQHF
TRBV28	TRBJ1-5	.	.	TGTGCCAGCAGTTTGCTGAGGAGCAATCAGCCCCAGCATTTT	CASSLLRSNQPQHF
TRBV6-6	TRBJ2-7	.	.	TGTGCCAGCAGTTACGCCAGGGCGGCTTCCTACGAGCAGTACTTC	CASSYARAASYEQYF
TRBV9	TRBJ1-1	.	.	TGTGCCAGCAGCGTAGAGGGCAGCAGGCTTAACACTGAAGCTTTCTTT	CASSVEGSRLNTEAFF
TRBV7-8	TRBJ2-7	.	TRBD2	TGTGCCAGCAGCTCTAGCGGCGGCTCCTACGAGCAGTACTTC	CASSSSGGSYEQYF
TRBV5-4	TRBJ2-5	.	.	TGTGCCAGCAGCTTGTTGGGGTACCAAGAGACCCAGTACTTC	CASSLLGYQETQYF
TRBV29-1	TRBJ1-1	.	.	TGCAGCGTTGACGCGACAAACACTGAAGCTTTCTTT	CSVDATNTEAFF
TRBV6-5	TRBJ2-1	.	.	TGTGCCAGCAGTTACGGGCCAACTAGCAATGAGCAGTTCTTC	CASSYGPTSNEQFF
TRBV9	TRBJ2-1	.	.	TGTGCCAGCAGCGGGGGGACCATAAATGAGCAGTTCTTC	CASSGGTINEQFF
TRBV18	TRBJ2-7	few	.	TGTGCCAGCTCACTCTCGGACTACTACGAGCAGTACTTC	CASSLSDYYEQYF
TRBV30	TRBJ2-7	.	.	TGTGCCTGGAGTGTTACTTCTGAGCAGTACTTC	CAWSVTSEQYF
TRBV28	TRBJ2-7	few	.	TGTGCCAGCAGGCAGGAGGACAGCTCCTACGAGCAGTACTTC	CASRQEDSSYEQYF
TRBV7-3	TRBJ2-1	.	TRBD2	TGTGCCAGCAGTTTTAGCGGGGGGGCCAATGAGCAGTTCTTC	CASSFSGGANEQFF
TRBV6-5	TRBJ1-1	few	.	TGTGCGGCTGCCCGGGCAGAGAACACTGAAGCTTTCTTT	CAAARAENTEAFF
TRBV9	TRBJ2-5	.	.	TGTGCCAGCAGCGTGAGGGGCTGGGTAAAGGAGACCCAGTACTTC	CASSVRGWVKETQYF
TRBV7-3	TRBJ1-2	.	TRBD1	TGTGCCAGCAGCGCCACAGGGGACTATGGCTACACCTTC	CASSATGDYGYTF
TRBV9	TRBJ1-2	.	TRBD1	TGTGCCAGCAGCGTAGAGACAGGGAACTATGGCTACACCTTC	CASSVETGNYGYTF
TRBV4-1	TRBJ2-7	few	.	TGCGCCAGCAGCCAAGTAGGAGCTTACGAGCAGTACTTC	CASSQVGAYEQYF
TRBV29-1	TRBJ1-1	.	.	TGCAGCGTTGAAGCCAGTCCGACTGAAGCTTTCTTT	CSVEASPTEAFF
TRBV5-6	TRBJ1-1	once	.	TGTGCCAGCAGCCTTGGGACTGAAGCTTTCTTT	CASSLGTEAFF
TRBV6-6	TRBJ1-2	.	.	TGTGCCAGCAGTACCTCGACAGGAAGTTACTATGGCTACACCTTC	CASSTSTGSYYGYTF
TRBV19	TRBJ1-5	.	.	TGTGCCAGTAGTATAGGGCCCTCTATGTGGGCCCAGCATTTT	CASSIGPSMWAQHF
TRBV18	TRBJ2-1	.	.	TGTGCCAGCTCACCCGTTGCATATTCAATTGAGCAGTTCTTC	CASSPVAYSIEQFF
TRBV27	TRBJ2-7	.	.	TGTGCCAGCAGTACCGGACTACCGCTACGTACCACCTACGAGCAGTACTTC	CASSTGLPLRTTYEQYF
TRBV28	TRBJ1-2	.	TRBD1	TGTGCCAGCATTCCAGGGGGGAGAAACTATGGCTACACCTTC	CASIPGGRNYGYTF
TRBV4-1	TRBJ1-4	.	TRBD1	TGCGCCAGCAGCCAAAGGGACAGAGCTTCAACTAATGAAAAACTGTTTTTT	CASSQRDRASTNEKLFF
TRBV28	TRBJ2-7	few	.	TGTGCCAGCCGGAGCGAGTGGGGCCCCTACGAGCAGTACTTC	CASRSEWGPYEQYF
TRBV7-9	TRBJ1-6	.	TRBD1	TGTGCCAGCAGCTTTACGGGACAGCTTTATTCACCCCTCCACTTT	CASSFTGQLYSPLHF
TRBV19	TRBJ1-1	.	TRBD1	TGTGCCAGTAGTATAGGGACAGGGTCTATGAACACTGAAGCTTTCTTT	CASSIGTGSMNTEAFF
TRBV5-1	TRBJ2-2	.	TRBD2	TGCGCCAGCAGCTTGAACCCACTAGCGGGAGTTATTGGGAGCACCGGGGAGCTGTTTTTT	CASSLNPLAGVIGSTGELFF
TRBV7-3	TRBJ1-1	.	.	TGTGCCAGCAGCTTAACACCTATGAACACTGAAGCTTTCTTT	CASSLTPMNTEAFF
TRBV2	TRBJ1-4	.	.	TGTGCCAGTCAGAATCCCGCATCCCACTCGGTTAATGAAAAACTGTTTTTT	CASQNPASHSVNEKLFF
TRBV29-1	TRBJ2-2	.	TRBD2	TGCAGCGTTGAAGACCCACTAGCGGGAGGGATCGGGGAGCTGTTTTTT	CSVEDPLAGGIGELFF
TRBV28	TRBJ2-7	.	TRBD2	TGTGCCAGCAGTCCGACCCAGGGACTAGCGGGAGATGGCGAGCAGTACTTC	CASSPTQGLAGDGEQYF
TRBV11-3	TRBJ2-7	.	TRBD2	TGTGCCAGCAGCTTAGGAGCGGGGGGCTACCACGAGCAGTACTTC	CASSLGAGGYHEQYF
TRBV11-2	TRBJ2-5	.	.	TGTGCCAGCAGCTTTATGCGAGTAGAGACCCAGTACTTC	CASSFMRVETQYF
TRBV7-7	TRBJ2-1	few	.	TGTGCCAGCAGCGAGGGACCCGATGGAGGCGGGTCCTACAATGAGCAGTTCTTC	CASSEGPDGGGSYNEQFF
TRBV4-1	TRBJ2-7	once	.	TGCGCCAGCAGCCTTGTGGTGGGGTCCCACGAGCAGTACTTC	CASSLVVGSHEQYF
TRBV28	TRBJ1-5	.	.	TGTGCCAGCAGTTTCTTACAGAGTAGCAATCAGCCCCAGCATTTT	CASSFLQSSNQPQHF